This T cell receptor beta chain came from a study of beta chain features in type 1 diabetes. Findings and caveats of the study: Across patients, naive, central memory and Treg TCRB repertoires exhibited apparently greater similarity than was observed across healthy donors.

Germline assignment: CDR1 SGHNT and CDR2 YYREEE (reference sequence). The CDR3 sequence is 14 residues long. The V and J ends lost 3 bases and 9 bases, in that order; junction bases with no gene match: 7. Sequencing targeted expressed TCRB transcripts, as all isolated RNA had been reverse transcribed. Clones were sequenced by immunoSEQ multiplex PCR, and TCRdb holds only the in-frame ones, with some missing. The sample holds approximately 150,000 clones; roughly a tenth are singletons and the top ten take around 1.4%. This clone was counted only a few times. Its antigen is unknown. Sequenced sample: naive CD4+ T cells from blood. This sequence was found in a young man in good health. J is TRBJ2-3 and V is TRBV5-4; 10 positions match TRBD2. As DNA, the CDR3 is TGTGCCAGCAGCTATGGAGAAGCGGGGGGGACGCAGTATTTT. Its protein is CASSYGEAGGTQYF. The whole variable domain, remainder taken from reference TRBV5-4 and TRBJ2-3, is ETGVTQSPTHLIKTRGQQVTLRCSSQSGHNTVSWYQQALGQGPQFIFQYYREEENGRGNFPPRFSGLQFPNYSSELNVNALELDDSALYLCASSYGEAGGTQYFGPGTRLTVL.